The 16 T cell receptor beta chains reported below all come from one sample, sequenced in a study of blood T cell repertoires in COVID-19. Data came from immunoSEQ multiplex PCR; TCRdb stores just in-frame clones and leaves some out. The sample records some 150,000 clones, 70% to 90% being singletons. The sample comprised peripheral blood. The receptors come from an older man with acute or convalescent COVID-19.

The chain has TRBV11-2 and TRBJ1-3, with 7 nucleotides matching TRBD1. Looked up from germline, CDR1 is SGHAT and CDR2 is FQNNGV. The CDR3 consists of 16 residues. Trimming took 2 bases from V and 4 from J; bases not matched to a gene: 8. As DNA, the CDR3 is TGTGCCAGCAGCTTAATGCCGGGACAGCCAGGAAACACCATATATTTT. Encoded protein: CASSLMPGQPGNTIYF.

The chain joins TRBV5-1 to TRBJ1-4; TRBD1 matches 9 bases. Germline V gene data show CDR1 as SGHRS and CDR2 as YFSETQ. The CDR3 runs 15 residues. Trimming took 3 bases from V and 6 from J; bases not matched to a gene: 6. The CDR3 bases are TGCGCCAGCAGCTCTCGGACAGGGGAGGATGAAAAACTGTTTTTT. This gives the protein CASSSRTGEDEKLFF.

The chain links TRBV5-6 to TRBJ2-1; perhaps TRBD2 as D (5 bases). The CDR3 runs to 14 residues. Trimming took off 2 bases at V and 7 bases at J, with 13 bases between the two ends. Germline V gene sequence: CDR1 SGHDT, CDR2 YYEEEE. CDR3 DNA sequence: TGTGCCAGCAGCTTTGAGGGTTGGAAAAATGAGCAGTTCTTC. It codes for CASSFEGWKNEQFF.

The J gene is TRBJ1-1, the V gene TRBV6-2 or TRBV6-3, with 7 bases matching TRBD1. Trimming removed 2 bases from V and 11 bases from J; junction bases left unmatched: 2. The CDR3 covers 11 residues. Germline V CDR1 and CDR2: MNHEY, SVGEGT. CDR3: CASSYTGAAFF. CDR3 bases: TGTGCCAGCAGTTACACAGGGGCTGCTTTCTTT.

For the CDR3, the DNA is TGTGCCACCAGTAATTCCTCGGGACTAGCGGGGATGAGGCGCCACAATGAGCAGTTCTTC. Translated, it gives CATSNSSGLAGMRRHNEQFF. The chain recombines TRBV24-1 with TRBJ2-1; 13 bases line up with TRBD2. The CDR3 spans 20 residues. Trimming took 6 bases from V and 5 from J; bases not matched to a gene: 18. In germline, CDR1 is KGHDR, CDR2 SFDVKD.

V usage is TRBV5-1 and J usage is TRBJ1-2; 9 bases are a match to TRBD1. Per the germline V gene, CDR1 is SGHRS and CDR2 is YFSETQ. This CDR3 spans 15 amino acids. V trimming: 3 bases; J trimming: 2 bases; junction bases outside the gene matches: 5. CDR3 residues: CASSSDGQGNYGYTF. DNA for the CDR3: TGCGCCAGCAGCTCGGATGGACAGGGGAACTATGGCTACACCTTC.

V and J are TRBV5-1 and TRBJ2-1; 10 nucleotides match TRBD2. The germline CDR1 and CDR2 sequences are SGHRS and YFSETQ. Germline trimming cut 2 bases from V and 9 bases from J; bases unmatched to any gene: 8. The CDR3 is made up of 15 amino acids. The CDR3 region has the DNA TGCGCCAGCAGCTTAACCGGGACTAGCGCAGTTGAGCAGTTCTTC. Residues: CASSLTGTSAVEQFF.

This sequence joins TRBV4-3 and TRBJ2-3, with 7 bases lining up with TRBD2. Germline assignment: CDR1 LGHNA and CDR2 YSLEER. Trimming took 1 base from V and 2 from J; bases not matched to a gene: 3. This CDR3 has 15 amino acids. The CDR3 nucleotides read TGCGCCAGCAGCCAAGGTGGGGGGGTCACAGATACGCAGTATTTT. The encoded protein is CASSQGGGVTDTQYF.

The V and J genes are TRBV7-3 and TRBJ2-3, with 7 bases matching TRBD2. Germline V gene sequence: CDR1 SGHTA, CDR2 FQGTGA. Losses at the gene ends were 2 bases for V and 2 bases for J; bases not matched to a gene: 4. There are 15 residues in the CDR3. In nucleotides, the CDR3 is TGTGCCAGCAGCTTACGGCGGGGGTCCACAGATACGCAGTATTTT. It yields the protein CASSLRRGSTDTQYF. The full variable domain, with the rest looked up from reference TRBV7-3 and TRBJ2-3, is GAGVSQTPSNKVTEKGKYVELRCDPISGHTALYWYRQSLGQGPEFLIYFQGTGAADDSGLPNDRFFAVRPEGSVSTLKIQRTERGDSAVYLCASSLRRGSTDTQYFGPGTRLTVL.

This rearrangement joins TRBV5-1 to TRBJ1-5; D gene uncertain. CDR1 and CDR2 (germline): SGHRS, YFSETQ. V was clipped by 0 bases and J by 5 bases, with 6 bases between them. This CDR3 has 13 amino acids. This CDR3 reads CASSLAADQPQHF. In DNA, the CDR3 is TGCGCCAGCAGCTTGGCTGCGGATCAGCCCCAGCATTTT.

CDR3 bases: TGTGCCAGCAGCGTTCCCGGGACAGGGGGCACTGAAGCTTTCTTT. This codes for CASSVPGTGGTEAFF. This chain uses TRBV7-2 with TRBJ1-1, with 11 bases matching TRBD1. The CDR3 is made up of 15 amino acids. Germline V CDR1 and CDR2: SGHTA, FQGNSA. The V segment lost 5 bases and the J segment 4 bases; nucleotides outside the gene matches: 6. Complete variable domain (other parts from reference TRBV7-2 and TRBJ1-1): GAGVSQSPSNKVTEKGKDVELRCDPISGHTALYWYRQSLGQGLEFLIYFQGNSAPDKSGLPSDRFSAERTGGSVSTLTIQRTQQEDSAVYLCASSVPGTGGTEAFFGQGTRLTVV.

This chain connects TRBV28 to TRBJ2-3; 8 bases line up with TRBD2. CDR1 MDHEN and CDR2 SYDVKM come from the germline V gene. The V and J ends lost 6 bases and 4 bases, in that order; junction bases with no gene match: 12. This CDR3 has 16 amino acids. CDR3 sequence: CASRAGSSGNPDTQYF. The DNA of the CDR3 is TGTGCCAGCAGGGCAGGTAGTAGCGGGAACCCAGATACGCAGTATTTT.

The CDR3 coding sequence is TGTGCCAGCAGTTACAGCGGGGGGCCATCCTACGAGCAGTACTTC. Residues: CASSYSGGPSYEQYF. V usage is TRBV6-5 and J usage is TRBJ2-7, with 9 nucleotides matching TRBD2. The germline gives CDR1 MNHEY, CDR2 SVGAGI. This CDR3 contains 15 residues. V shed 2 bases, J shed 1 base, and the junction held 3 bases outside the gene matches.

This sequence joins TRBV5-1 and TRBJ2-5, with TRBD2 matching over 12 bases. The trim removed 2 bases at V and 5 bases at J, leaving 4 bases unmatched. Germline V lookup: CDR1 SGHRS, CDR2 YFSETQ. The CDR3 is 15 residues long. The CDR3 protein is CASSFQTSGSETQYF. The CDR3 DNA follows: TGCGCCAGCAGCTTTCAGACTAGCGGGAGTGAGACCCAGTACTTC.

The chain links TRBV7-2 to TRBJ1-2; 9 bases fit TRBD1. After removal of 0 bases from V and 8 bases from J, the junction contained 10 bases not matched to a gene. Germline assignment: CDR1 SGHTA and CDR2 FQGNSA. The CDR3 contains 16 residues. CDR3 in amino acids: CASSLAVGQGIDGYTF. Written as DNA, the CDR3 is TGTGCCAGCAGCTTAGCGGTCGGACAGGGGATTGACGGCTACACCTTC.

The gene calls are TRBV30 and TRBJ2-1; 9 bases match TRBD2. With 0 bases clipped from V and 7 bases from J, the junction kept 7 bases outside the gene matches. The CDR3 length is 15 residues. Looked up from germline, CDR1 is GTSNPN and CDR2 is SVGIG (reference sequence). The chain's CDR3 is CAWSVLAGGGNEQFF. The CDR3 nucleotides read TGTGCCTGGAGTGTACTTGCGGGAGGGGGAAATGAGCAGTTCTTC.